Shown below are 25 T cell receptor beta chains from a single sample sequenced in a study of read filtering for tumor transcriptome and immune sequencing. The library was built from roughly 400 ng RNA with molecular barcoded adaptors for alpha/delta and beta/gamma chains. TCRdb analysed the reads with MiXCR anew, one entry per CDR3 protein. There are roughly 130,000 distinct CDR3 sequences in the sample; over 10% occur only once, and 11% lies in the top ten. The sequencing sample was made of a population of CD138-negative cells sorted from bone marrow. These receptor sequences come from a donor older than 35 with multiple myeloma.

The chain is built from TRBV5-4 and TRBJ2-1; D possibly corresponds to TRBD2 (7 bases). The CDR3 totals 16 residues. Germline CDR1 is SGHNT and CDR2 is YYREEE (reference sequence). V lost 0 bases, J lost 5 bases, and 15 bases lay in between. The CDR3: CASSLEGRGFDNEQFF. The CDR3 nucleotides are TGTGCCAGCAGCTTGGAAGGGAGGGGGTTTGACAATGAGCAGTTCTTC.

The table lists this clonotype with many counts. The chain uses TRBV6-6 and TRBJ1-2; D possibly corresponds to TRBD1 (6 bases). CDR3 length: 14 amino acids. Germline CDR1 is MNHNY and CDR2 is SVGAGI (reference sequence). Trimming stripped 5 bases from V and 9 bases from J, with 19 bases between. CDR3 nucleotides: TGTGCCAGCAGTAATCCATGGACCCAGGGGAGCTACACCTTC. It yields the protein CASSNPWTQGSYTF.

The V and J genes are TRBV28 and TRBJ2-2; D might be TRBD1 (7 bases). The CDR3 runs to 14 residues. Trimming cost V 8 bases and J 3 bases, with 13 bases left between them. In germline, CDR1 is MDHEN, CDR2 SYDVKM. CDR3 protein: CASAGQLYTGELFF. CDR3 DNA: TGTGCCAGCGCGGGACAGCTCTACACCGGGGAGCTGTTTTTT.

On this clonotype: A read error may explain this, as a much larger clone is one base away. The chain carries TRBV3-1 and TRBJ1-6; the D gene is possibly TRBD1 (6 bases). There are 15 residues in the CDR3. V was shortened by 0 bases and J by 10 bases, with 13 bases between the two germline ends. CDR1 is LGHDT and CDR2 is YNNKEL in the germline V gene (reference sequence). In nucleotides, the CDR3 is TGTGCCAGCAGCCAAGATTCGGGGGCACGCTCACCCCTCCACTTT. This encodes CASSQDSGARSPLHF.

The CDR3 spells CSSNRDRTQGAFF. Written as DNA, the CDR3 is TGCAGTTCTAACCGAGACAGGACTCAAGGGGCTTTCTTT. V usage is TRBV20-1 and J usage is TRBJ1-1, with D possibly TRBD1 on 6 matching bases. This CDR3 has 13 amino acids. V shed 8 bases and J shed 11 bases, with 24 bases lying between them. In germline, CDR1 is DFQATT, CDR2 SNEGSKA (reference sequence).

This clonotype has at least ten counts. This sequence joins TRBV9 and TRBJ2-2; perhaps TRBD2 as D (5 bases). The CDR3 is 17 amino acids. V was pared by 0 bases and J by 4 bases, with 16 bases between. Germline V CDR1 and CDR2: SGDLS, YYNGEE. This CDR3 is CASSVDGPGGGTGELFF. The CDR3 region has the DNA TGTGCCAGCAGCGTAGATGGACCCGGTGGAGGCACCGGGGAGCTGTTTTTT.

This clonotype was observed at least ten times. This chain joins TRBV6-1 and TRBJ2-5; D may be TRBD2 (7 bases). Germline V gives CDR1 MNHNS, CDR2 SASEGT. Trimming took 5 bases from V and 2 from J, leaving 18 bases between them. The CDR3 consists of 16 residues. In nucleotides, the CDR3 is TGTGCCAGCAGTCCATGGACTAGTAGGGGGCAAGAGACCCAGTACTTC. Amino acids: CASSPWTSRGQETQYF.

Many counts were recorded for this clonotype. The chain combines TRBV5-5 with TRBJ1-5; D is perhaps TRBD1 (5 bases). CDR1 and CDR2 (germline): SGHKS, YYEKEE (reference sequence). CDR3 length equals 17 residues. Trimming took off 2 bases at V and 5 bases at J, with 20 bases between the two ends. In DNA, the CDR3 is TGTGCCAGCAGCTTAACTGCCTCGACAGCCCCGCATCAGCCCCAGCATTTT. It codes for CASSLTASTAPHQPQHF.

The rearrangement uses TRBV18 and TRBJ1-1; D is uncertain. Germline CDR1 and CDR2: KGHSH and LQKENI. V dropped 0 bases and J dropped 6 bases, with 11 bases sitting between them. This CDR3 comprises 14 residues. CDR3 nucleotides: TGTGCCAGCTCACCACCGAGTGTGCCAGCTGAAGCTTTCTTT. Encoded protein: CASSPPSVPAEAFF.

This clonotype was found many times. The CDR3 nucleotides are TGCAGTGCTTCAAACAGGGCGTCAGGGGCCAACGTCCTGACTTTC. It translates to CSASNRASGANVLTF. The chain joins TRBV20-1 to TRBJ2-6; D is possibly TRBD1 (6 bases). V was clipped by 5 bases and J by 4 bases, with 15 bases between them. The germline V gene encodes CDR1 DFQATT and CDR2 SNEGSKA (reference sequence). The CDR3 has 15 amino acids.

The chain has TRBV7-9 and TRBJ2-5; TRBD1 agrees at 7 bases. Germline V gene lookup returns CDR1 SEHNR and CDR2 FQNEAQ (reference sequence). With 2 bases clipped from V and 4 bases from J, the junction kept 10 bases outside the gene matches. The CDR3 is 16 amino acids. The CDR3: CASSLSATGIPETQYF. The CDR3, as DNA: TGTGCCAGCAGCTTATCCGCGACAGGGATCCCAGAGACCCAGTACTTC. Together with reference TRBV7-9 and TRBJ2-5, the CDR3 gives the full variable domain: DTGVSQNPRHKITKRGQNVTFRCDPISEHNRLYWYRQTLGQGPEFLTYFQNEAQLEKSRLLSDRFSAERPKGSFSTLEIQRTEQGDSAMYLCASSLSATGIPETQYFGPGTRLLVL.

As for this clonotype: This clone may be a read error of a much larger clone one base away. This chain joins TRBV28 and TRBJ1-2; D remains unclear. This CDR3 has 14 residues. Germline assignment: CDR1 MDHEN and CDR2 SYDVKM. CDR3 sequence: CASSYPGLPNGFTF. The CDR3 DNA follows: TGTGCCAGCAGTTACCCGGGCCTCCCGAACGGCTTCACCTTC.

This clonotype showed up many times. The chain links TRBV6-2 or TRBV6-3 to TRBJ1-1; tentative D call: TRBD1 (5 bases). V dropped 6 bases and J dropped 4 bases, with 12 bases sitting between them. CDR3 length: 13 residues. Germline values: CDR1 MNHEY, CDR2 SVGEGT. The CDR3 spells CASRTGHVTEAFF. The CDR3, as DNA: TGTGCCAGCAGAACCGGACATGTCACTGAAGCTTTCTTT.

CDR3 sequence reads: CASSPREAGGMYGYTF. The CDR3, as DNA: TGTGCCAGCAGTCCTAGGGAGGCAGGGGGAATGTATGGCTACACCTTC. The chain recombines TRBV12-3 or TRBV12-4 with TRBJ1-2, with TRBD1 matching 7 bases. V was pared by 5 bases and J by 5 bases, with 14 bases of the junction left unmatched. The CDR3 totals 16 residues.

The table lists this clonotype with a few counts. This chain uses TRBV3-1 with TRBJ1-1; D gene ambiguous. The ends were cut back, 1 base at V and 5 bases at J, with 14 bases in the middle. CDR3 size: 15 residues. CDR1 is LGHDT and CDR2 is YNNKEL in the germline V gene (reference sequence). CDR3 sequence: CASSQGVGSGTEAFF. In nucleotides, the CDR3 is TGTGCCAGCAGCCAAGGTGTAGGGTCTGGTACTGAAGCTTTCTTT.

This clonotype occurred many times. The gene calls are TRBV12-3 or TRBV12-4 and TRBJ2-5; weak D call: TRBD2 (6 bases). The V end lost 7 bases, the J end lost 5 bases, and 14 bases lay between the germline ends. CDR3 size: 13 residues. The CDR3, as DNA: TGTGCCAGCACCAAGGGACTTGGTGAGACCCAGTACTTC. It translates to CASTKGLGETQYF.

This clonotype was seen repeatedly, ten times or more. V is TRBV15 and J is TRBJ2-5; D is ambiguous. Per germline, CDR1 LNHNV and CDR2 YYDKDF (reference sequence). V lost 0 bases, J lost 4 bases, and 6 bases lay in between. There are 13 residues in the CDR3. CDR3 loop: CATSRDLGETQYF. The CDR3 DNA sequence: TGTGCCACCAGCAGAGATTTGGGAGAGACCCAGTACTTC. Variable domain in full (rest from reference TRBV15 and TRBJ2-5): DAMVIQNPRYQVTQFGKPVTLSCSQTLNHNVMYWYQQKSSQAPKLLFHYYDKDFNNEADTPDNFQSRRPNTSFCFLDIRSPGLGDTAMYLCATSRDLGETQYFGPGTRLLVL.

The V call is TRBV3-1, the J call TRBJ2-2, with D tentatively TRBD2 (7 bases). Per the germline V gene, CDR1 is LGHDT and CDR2 is YNNKEL (reference sequence). The CDR3 runs 16 residues. V shed 4 bases and J shed 4 bases, with 16 bases lying between them. The CDR3 sequence is CASSRPWEGGTGELFF. CDR3 bases: TGTGCCAGCAGCCGACCCTGGGAGGGGGGCACCGGGGAGCTGTTTTTT.

This chain connects TRBV18 to TRBJ2-7, with a tentative D call TRBD1 (6 bases). CDR3 length equals 16 residues. V shed 2 bases and J shed 2 bases, with 16 bases lying between them. The germline CDR1 and CDR2 sequences are KGHSH and LQKENI. CDR3 residues: CASSPAQGTKTYEQYF. The CDR3 region has the DNA TGTGCCAGCTCACCAGCTCAGGGGACAAAGACCTACGAGCAGTACTTC.

There are a few counts of this clonotype. The chain carries TRBV12-3 or TRBV12-4 and TRBJ2-3, with TRBD2 matching 11 bases. The CDR3 is 16 residues long. J was trimmed by 0 bases and V by 5 bases; bases with no gene match: 4. CDR3 residues: CASSMGLAASTDTQYF. CDR3 DNA sequence: TGTGCCAGCAGTATGGGACTAGCGGCTAGCACAGATACGCAGTATTTT.

This clonotype appeared many times. This chain links TRBV5-1 with TRBJ2-1, with 9 nucleotides matching TRBD2. Germline V gene data show CDR1 as SGHRS and CDR2 as YFSETQ. This CDR3 is 17 amino acids long. V gave up 0 bases and J gave up 8 bases; unmatched junction bases: 12. The CDR3 here is CASSLARGRGRDHEQFF. CDR3 bases: TGCGCCAGCAGCTTGGCACGCGGGAGGGGGCGGGACCATGAGCAGTTCTTC.

Details on this clonotype: A far larger clone is a single base away, which makes a read error likely. The gene calls are TRBV12-3 or TRBV12-4 and TRBJ2-1; D is undetermined. The CDR3 has 14 amino acids. The CDR3 region has the DNA TGTGCCAGCAGTTTCGGAGCCCGACCGGGTGAGCAGCTCTTC. Protein product: CASSFGARPGEQLF.

This clonotype came up many times. The gene calls are TRBV7-2 and TRBJ1-5; 7 nucleotides agree with TRBD1. The CDR3 is 16 residues long. Germline trimming cut 5 bases from V and 3 bases from J; bases unmatched to any gene: 10. Germline V CDR1 and CDR2: SGHTA, FQGNSA. The DNA for the CDR3 is TGTGCCAGCAGCACGGCGGGCAGGGGGTCCAATCAGCCCCAGCATTTT. It specifies CASSTAGRGSNQPQHF.

Comments on this clonotype: One base away lies a much larger clone, so this may be a sequencing read error. V usage is TRBV3-1 and J usage is TRBJ2-2, with TRBD2 as a possible D gene (5 bases). This CDR3 is built from 14 residues. CDR1 and CDR2 from the germline V gene are LGHDT and YNNKEL (reference sequence). The CDR3 here is CASSQGGATGELLF. In nucleotides, the CDR3 is TGTGCCAGCAGCCAAGGGGGAGCCACCGGGGAGCTGCTTTTT.

Comment on this clonotype: It differs at one base from a far larger clone, so likely a read error. The chain links TRBV5-5 to TRBJ2-1; no reliable D call. V was clipped by 4 bases and J by 9 bases, with 11 bases between them. Looked up from germline, CDR1 is SGHKS and CDR2 is YYEKEE (reference sequence). CDR3 size: 12 residues. DNA of the CDR3: TGTGCCAGCAGCCGCAGCGCGAGTGAGCAGTTCTTC. Amino acids: CASSRSASEQFF.